This T cell receptor (beta chain) was captured in a study of blood T cell repertoires in COVID-19. Clones were sequenced by immunoSEQ multiplex PCR, and TCRdb holds only the in-frame ones, with some missing. This sample has approximately 150,000 clones, with about four fifths found just once. The CDR3 is 14 residues long. Germline CDR1 reads SGHTA; CDR2 reads FQGNSA. Deletions cut 5 bases from V and 2 bases from J, with 13 bases between. Sample: PBMCs or T cells enriched from blood (not recorded which). The sequence came from a woman aged 45-65 years with acute COVID-19. The chain employs TRBV7-2 and TRBJ2-7, with D possibly matching TRBD2 (6 bases). CDR3 in DNA: TGTGCCAGCAGCCCGGGCGGGACGCCCTACGAGCAGTACTTC. This encodes CASSPGGTPYEQYF.